This T cell receptor beta chain was captured by sequencing in a study of blood T cell repertoires in COVID-19. Study-level background: PBMCs, B-cell-depleted T cells, or T cells were the source of the cDNA or gDNA that made up the material.

Authors' methods: Reference gene primer amplification gave estimated nucleated cell counts. Produced via immunoSEQ multiplex PCR; TCRdb's table is partial and in-frame only. Clonal size and the V and J genes are those of that table, whereas D and trimming came from the DNA. This sample has 250,000 to 350,000 clones, with 75% to 90% found just once. The ends were cut back, 4 bases at V and 0 bases at J, with 10 bases in the middle. Looked up from germline, CDR1 is MNHEY and CDR2 is SMNVEV (reference sequence). The CDR3 is 14 residues long. The chain joins TRBV27 to TRBJ2-7; D perhaps matches TRBD2 (5 bases). Sequenced sample: peripheral blood. The clonotype comes from a man between 18 and 35 years old with active or convalescent COVID-19. CDR3 in amino acids: CASSSAESSYEQYF. In DNA, the CDR3 is TGTGCCAGCAGTTCAGCGGAGAGCTCCTACGAGCAGTACTTC.